This T cell receptor (beta chain) comes out of a study of cytomegalovirus exposure and HLA in healthy donors. General study points: A previous analysis found most TCR beta V segments productive roughly 87% or roughly 30% of the time.

Germline V gives CDR1 PRHDT, CDR2 FYEKMQ (reference sequence). The CDR3 loop spans 16 amino acids. The V gene end was trimmed by 2 bases and the J gene end by 1 base; junction bases not matched to a gene: 6. Comment on this clone: The antigen remains undetermined.

The PCR contained 60 Vbeta and 13 Jbeta primers. Libraries were prepared by immunoSEQ multiplex PCR; TCRdb keeps only in-frame clonotypes and omits some of them. The table lists 160,000 or so clones, just over 70% of them singletons, with approximately 4.6% in the top ten. This TCR came from a man between 18 and 35 years old in good health and CMV-seropositive. The V and J genes are TRBV13 and TRBJ1-1; 8 positions match TRBD1. Sequences were obtained from PBMCs. CDR3 DNA: TGTGCCAGCAGCTTAATCGGGGACAGGACGAACACTGAAGCTTTCTTT. This codes for CASSLIGDRTNTEAFF. Supplemented by reference TRBV13 and TRBJ1-1, the full variable domain reads AAGVIQSPRHLIKEKRETATLKCYPIPRHDTVYWYQQGPGQDPQFLISFYEKMQSDKGSIPDRFSAQQFSDYHSELNMSSLELGDSALYFCASSLIGDRTNTEAFFGQGTRLTVV.